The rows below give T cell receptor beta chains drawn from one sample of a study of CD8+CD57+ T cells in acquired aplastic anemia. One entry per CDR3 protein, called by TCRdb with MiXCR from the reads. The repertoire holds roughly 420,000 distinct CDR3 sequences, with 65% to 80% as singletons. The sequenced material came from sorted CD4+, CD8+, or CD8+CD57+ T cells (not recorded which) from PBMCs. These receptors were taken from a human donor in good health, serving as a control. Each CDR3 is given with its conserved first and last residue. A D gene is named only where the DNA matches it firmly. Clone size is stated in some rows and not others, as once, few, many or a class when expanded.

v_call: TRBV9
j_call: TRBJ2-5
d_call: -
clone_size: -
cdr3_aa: CASSSRTDGNTIQYF
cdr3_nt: TGTGCCAGCAGCAGCCGGACGGATGGAAACACCATCCAGTACTTC

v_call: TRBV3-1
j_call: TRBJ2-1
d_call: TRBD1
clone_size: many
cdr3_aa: CASSQWDRGLNEQFF
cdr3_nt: TGTGCCAGCAGCCAGTGGGACAGGGGGCTTAATGAGCAGTTCTTC

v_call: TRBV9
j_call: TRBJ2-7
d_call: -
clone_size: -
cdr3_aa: CASSLTAVYSYEQYF
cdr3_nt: TGTGCCAGCAGCTTAACGGCGGTGTATTCCTACGAGCAGTACTTC

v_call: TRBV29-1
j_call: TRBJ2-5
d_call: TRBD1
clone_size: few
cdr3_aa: CSVRTGIQPQYF
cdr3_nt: TGCAGCGTTAGGACAGGGATTCAGCCCCAGTACTTC

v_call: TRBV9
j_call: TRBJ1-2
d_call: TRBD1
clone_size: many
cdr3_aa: CASSSWTGGQTLYGYTF
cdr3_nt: TGTGCCAGCAGCTCCTGGACAGGGGGCCAAACCCTCTATGGCTACACCTTC

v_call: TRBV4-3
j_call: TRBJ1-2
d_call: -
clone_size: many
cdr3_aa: CASSQDVNPLGYTF
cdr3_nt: TGCGCCAGCAGCCAAGATGTTAACCCTCTGGGCTACACCTTC

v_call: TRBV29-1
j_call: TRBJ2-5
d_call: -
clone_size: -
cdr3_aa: CSVGVGAGAQYF
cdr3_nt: TGCAGCGTTGGAGTAGGGGCAGGGGCCCAGTACTTC

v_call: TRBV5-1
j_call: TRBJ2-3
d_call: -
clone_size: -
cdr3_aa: CASSLVPRAQDTQYF
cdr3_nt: TGCGCCAGCAGCCTGGTTCCCAGGGCACAAGATACGCAGTATTTT

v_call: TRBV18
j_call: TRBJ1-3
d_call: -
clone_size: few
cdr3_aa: CASSPQATLPSGNTIYF
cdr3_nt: TGTGCCAGCTCACCACAGGCTACCTTACCCTCTGGAAACACCATATATTTT

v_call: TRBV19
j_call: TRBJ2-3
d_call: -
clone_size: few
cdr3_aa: CASSIGLASTDTQYF
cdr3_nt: TGTGCCAGTAGTATAGGGCTAGCAAGCACAGATACGCAGTATTTT

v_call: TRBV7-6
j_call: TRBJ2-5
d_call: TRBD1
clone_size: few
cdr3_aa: CASSHGQGATETQYF
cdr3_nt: TGTGCCAGCAGCCACGGACAGGGGGCGACGGAGACCCAGTACTTC

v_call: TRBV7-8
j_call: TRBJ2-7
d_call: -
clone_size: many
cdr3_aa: CASSFGGSGSYEQYF
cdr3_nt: TGTGCCAGCAGCTTCGGGGGATCGGGCTCCTACGAGCAGTACTTC

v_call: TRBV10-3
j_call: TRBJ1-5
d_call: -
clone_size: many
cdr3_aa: CAISERISNQPQHF
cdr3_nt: TGTGCCATCAGTGAACGGATTAGCAATCAGCCCCAGCATTTT

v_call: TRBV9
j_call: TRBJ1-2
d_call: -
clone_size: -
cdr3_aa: CASSAGGQCLDSGYTF
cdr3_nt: TGTGCCAGCAGCGCGGGCGGACAGTGCTTGGATTCTGGCTACACCTTC

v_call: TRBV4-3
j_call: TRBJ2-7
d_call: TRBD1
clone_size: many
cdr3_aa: CASSQDSGQSSYEQYF
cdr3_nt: TGCGCCAGCAGCCAAGACTCGGGACAGAGCTCCTACGAGCAGTACTTC

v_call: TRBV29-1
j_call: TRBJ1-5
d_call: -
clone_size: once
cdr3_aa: CSVGGRNQPLNF
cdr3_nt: TGCAGCGTTGGAGGCCGCAATCAGCCACTGAATTTT

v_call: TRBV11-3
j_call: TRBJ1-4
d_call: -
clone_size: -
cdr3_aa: CASSQEERGGEKLFF
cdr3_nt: TGTGCCAGCAGCCAAGAGGAAAGGGGGGGAGAAAAACTGTTTTTT

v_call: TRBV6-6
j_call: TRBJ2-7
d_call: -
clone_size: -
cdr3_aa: CATSLGGDASYEQYF
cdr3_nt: TGTGCCACCAGTCTAGGCGGGGACGCATCCTACGAGCAGTACTTC

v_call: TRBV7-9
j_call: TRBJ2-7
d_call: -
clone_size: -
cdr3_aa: CASSLVLGHAYYF
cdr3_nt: TGTGCCAGCAGCTTAGTACTGGGACACGCCTACTACTTC

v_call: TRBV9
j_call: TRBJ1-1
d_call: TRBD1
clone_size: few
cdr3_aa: CASSATTGKGTEALF
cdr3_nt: TGTGCCAGCAGCGCCACGACAGGGAAGGGCACTGAAGCTCTCTTT

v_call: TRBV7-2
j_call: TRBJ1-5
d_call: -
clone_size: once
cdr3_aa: CASSRGQVGPHGHF
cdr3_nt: TGTGCCAGCAGCAGAGGCCAGGTGGGTCCGCATGGGCACTTT

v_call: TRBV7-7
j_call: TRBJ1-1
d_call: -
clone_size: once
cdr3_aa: CASTLASGGAETHF
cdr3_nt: TGTGCTAGCACCCTAGCTAGCGGGGGGGCCGAAACGCACTTT

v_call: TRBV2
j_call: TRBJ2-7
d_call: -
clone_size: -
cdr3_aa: CASSSQGAGTDELFF
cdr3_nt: TGTGCCAGCAGCTCGCAGGGTGCGGGTACCGACGAGCTGTTTTTC

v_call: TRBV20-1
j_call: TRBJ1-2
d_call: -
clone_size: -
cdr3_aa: CSAKGVEELGYTF
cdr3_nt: TGCAGTGCTAAGGGGGTTGAAGAACTGGGCTACACCTTC